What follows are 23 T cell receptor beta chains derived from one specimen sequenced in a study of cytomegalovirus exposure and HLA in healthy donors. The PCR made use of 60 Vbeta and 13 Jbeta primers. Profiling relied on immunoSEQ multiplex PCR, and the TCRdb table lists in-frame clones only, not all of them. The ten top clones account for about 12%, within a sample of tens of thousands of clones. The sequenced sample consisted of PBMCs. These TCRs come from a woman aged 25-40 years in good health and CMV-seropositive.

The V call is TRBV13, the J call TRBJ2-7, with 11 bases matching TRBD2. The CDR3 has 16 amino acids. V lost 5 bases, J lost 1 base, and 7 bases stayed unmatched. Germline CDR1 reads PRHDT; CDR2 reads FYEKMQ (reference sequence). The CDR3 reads CASSPRGTSGSYEQYF. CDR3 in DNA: TGTGCCAGCAGCCCCAGAGGGACTAGCGGATCCTACGAGCAGTACTTC.

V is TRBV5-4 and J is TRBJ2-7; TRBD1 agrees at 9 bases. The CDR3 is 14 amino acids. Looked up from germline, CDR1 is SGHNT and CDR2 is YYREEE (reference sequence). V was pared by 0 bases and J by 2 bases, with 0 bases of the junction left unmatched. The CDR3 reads CASSLGQGAYEQYF. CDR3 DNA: TGTGCCAGCAGCTTGGGACAGGGGGCCTACGAGCAGTACTTC.

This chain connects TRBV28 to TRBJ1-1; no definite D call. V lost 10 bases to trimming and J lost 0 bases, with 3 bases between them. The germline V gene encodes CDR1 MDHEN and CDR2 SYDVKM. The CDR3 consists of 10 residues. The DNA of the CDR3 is TGTGCCACCTTGAACACTGAAGCTTTCTTT. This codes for CATLNTEAFF.

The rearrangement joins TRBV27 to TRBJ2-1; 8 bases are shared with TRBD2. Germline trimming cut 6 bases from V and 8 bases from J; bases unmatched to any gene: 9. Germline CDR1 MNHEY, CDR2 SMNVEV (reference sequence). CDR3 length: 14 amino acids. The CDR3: CASRTGLALHEQFF. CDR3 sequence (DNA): TGTGCCAGCAGGACAGGACTAGCTTTACATGAGCAGTTCTTC.

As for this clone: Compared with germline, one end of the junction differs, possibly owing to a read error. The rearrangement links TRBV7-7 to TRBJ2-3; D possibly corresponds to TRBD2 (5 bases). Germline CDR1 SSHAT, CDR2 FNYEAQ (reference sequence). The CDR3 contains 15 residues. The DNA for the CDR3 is TGTGCTAGCAGCTTAAGCGTGGGAGGCACAGATACGCAGTATTTT. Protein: CASSLSVGGTDTQYF.

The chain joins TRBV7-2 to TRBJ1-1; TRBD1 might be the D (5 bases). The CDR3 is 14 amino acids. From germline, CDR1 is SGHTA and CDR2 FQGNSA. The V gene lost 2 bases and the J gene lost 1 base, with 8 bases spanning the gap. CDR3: CASSLLQANTEAFF. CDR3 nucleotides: TGTGCCAGCAGCTTATTACAGGCGAACACTGAAGCTTTCTTT.

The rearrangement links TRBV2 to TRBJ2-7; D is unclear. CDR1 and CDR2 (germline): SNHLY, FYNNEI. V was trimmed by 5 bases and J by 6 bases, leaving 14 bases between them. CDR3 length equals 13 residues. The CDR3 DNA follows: TGTGCCAGCAGTCGTAACTGGTTAACCGAGCAGTACTTC. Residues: CASSRNWLTEQYF.

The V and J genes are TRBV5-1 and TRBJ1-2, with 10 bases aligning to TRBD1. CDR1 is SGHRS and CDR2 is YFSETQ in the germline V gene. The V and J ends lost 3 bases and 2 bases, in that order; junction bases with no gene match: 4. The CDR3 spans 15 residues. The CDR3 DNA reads TGCGCCAGCAGCTCGGGACAGGGGATAAACTATGGCTACACCTTC. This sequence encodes CASSSGQGINYGYTF. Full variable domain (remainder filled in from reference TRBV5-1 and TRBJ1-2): KAGVTQTPRYLIKTRGQQVTLSCSPISGHRSVSWYQQTPGQGLQFLFEYFSETQRNKGNFPGRFSGRQFSNSRSEMNVSTLELGDSALYLCASSSGQGINYGYTFGSGTRLTVV.

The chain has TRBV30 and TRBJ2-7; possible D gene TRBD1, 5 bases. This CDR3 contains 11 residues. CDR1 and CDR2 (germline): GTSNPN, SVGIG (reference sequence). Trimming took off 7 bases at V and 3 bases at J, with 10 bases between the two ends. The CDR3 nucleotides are TGTGCCTCCGGACAACACTACGAGCAGTACTTC. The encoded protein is CASGQHYEQYF.

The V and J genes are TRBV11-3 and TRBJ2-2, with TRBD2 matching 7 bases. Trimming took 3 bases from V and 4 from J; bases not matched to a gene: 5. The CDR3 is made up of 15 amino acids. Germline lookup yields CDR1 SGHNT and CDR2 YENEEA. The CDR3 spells CASSLGGAGTGELFF. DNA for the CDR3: TGTGCCAGCAGCTTGGGAGGGGCGGGCACCGGGGAGCTGTTTTTT.

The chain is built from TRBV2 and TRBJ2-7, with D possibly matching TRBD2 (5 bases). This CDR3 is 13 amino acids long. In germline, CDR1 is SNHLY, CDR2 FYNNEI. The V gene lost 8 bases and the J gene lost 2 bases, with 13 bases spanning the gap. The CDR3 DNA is TGTGCCAGCGTTCTAGCCTCCCCCTACGAGCAGTACTTC. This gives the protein CASVLASPYEQYF.

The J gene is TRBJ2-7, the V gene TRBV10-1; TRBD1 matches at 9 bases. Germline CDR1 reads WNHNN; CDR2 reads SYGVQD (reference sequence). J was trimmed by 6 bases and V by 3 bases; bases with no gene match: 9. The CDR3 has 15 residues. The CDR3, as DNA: TGCGCCAGCAGTGACCCACAGGGGGCCACTGTCGAGCAGTACTTC. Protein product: CASSDPQGATVEQYF.

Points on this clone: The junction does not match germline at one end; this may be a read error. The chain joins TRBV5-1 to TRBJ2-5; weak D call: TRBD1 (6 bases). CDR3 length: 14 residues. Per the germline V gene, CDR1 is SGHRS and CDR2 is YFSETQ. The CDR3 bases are TGCGCCAGCAGCATAACAGGGCAGGGAGAGAACCAGTACTTC. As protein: CASSITGQGENQYF.

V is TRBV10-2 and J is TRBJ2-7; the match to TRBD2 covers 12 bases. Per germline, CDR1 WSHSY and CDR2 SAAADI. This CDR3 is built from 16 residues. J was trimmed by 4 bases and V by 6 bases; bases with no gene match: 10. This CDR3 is CASSQTSGRRRYEQYF. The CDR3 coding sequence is TGCGCCAGCAGCCAGACTAGCGGGAGAAGGAGATACGAGCAGTACTTC.

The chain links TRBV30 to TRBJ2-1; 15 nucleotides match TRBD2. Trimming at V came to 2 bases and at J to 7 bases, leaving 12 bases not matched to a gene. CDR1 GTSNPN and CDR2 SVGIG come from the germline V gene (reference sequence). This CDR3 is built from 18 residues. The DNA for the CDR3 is TGTGCCTGGAGTTCGGGACTAGCGGGGGGTCCCTCCTGGAATGAGCAGTTCTTC. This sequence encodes CAWSSGLAGGPSWNEQFF.

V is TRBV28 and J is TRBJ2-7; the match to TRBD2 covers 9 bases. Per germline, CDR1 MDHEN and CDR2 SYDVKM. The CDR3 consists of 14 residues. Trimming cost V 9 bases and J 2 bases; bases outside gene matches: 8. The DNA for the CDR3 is TGTGCCAGTGAGAGCGGGGGGATTCCCTACGAGCAGTACTTC. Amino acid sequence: CASESGGIPYEQYF. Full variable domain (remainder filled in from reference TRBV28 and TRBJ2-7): DVKVTQSSRYLVKRTGEKVFLECVQDMDHENMFWYRQDPGLGLRLIYFSYDVKMKEKGDIPEGYSVSREKKERFSLILESASTNQTSMYLCASESGGIPYEQYFGPGTRLTVT.

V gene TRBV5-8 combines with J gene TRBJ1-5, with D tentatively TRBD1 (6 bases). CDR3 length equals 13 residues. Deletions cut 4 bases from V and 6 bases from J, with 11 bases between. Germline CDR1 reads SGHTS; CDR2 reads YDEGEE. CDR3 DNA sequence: TGTGCCAGCAGCCTAACAGGGAGTCAGCCCCAGCATTTT. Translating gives CASSLTGSQPQHF.

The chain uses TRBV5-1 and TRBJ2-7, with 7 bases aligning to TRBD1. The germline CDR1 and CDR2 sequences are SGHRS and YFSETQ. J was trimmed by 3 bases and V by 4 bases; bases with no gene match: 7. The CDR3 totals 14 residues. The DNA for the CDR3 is TGCGCCAGCAGCGCGGACAGGACGAACTACGAGCAGTACTTC. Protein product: CASSADRTNYEQYF.

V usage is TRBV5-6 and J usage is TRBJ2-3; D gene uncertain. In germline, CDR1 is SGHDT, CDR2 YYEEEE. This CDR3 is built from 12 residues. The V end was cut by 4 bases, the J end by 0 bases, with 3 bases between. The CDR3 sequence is CASSPSTDTQYF. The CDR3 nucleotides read TGTGCCAGCAGCCCTAGCACAGATACGCAGTATTTT.

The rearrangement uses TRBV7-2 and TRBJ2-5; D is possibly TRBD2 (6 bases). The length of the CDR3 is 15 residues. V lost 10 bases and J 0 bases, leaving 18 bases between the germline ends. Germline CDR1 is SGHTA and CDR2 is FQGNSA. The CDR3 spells CATKGGGSYQETQYF. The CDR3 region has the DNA TGTGCCACCAAGGGTGGGGGGTCTTACCAAGAGACCCAGTACTTC.

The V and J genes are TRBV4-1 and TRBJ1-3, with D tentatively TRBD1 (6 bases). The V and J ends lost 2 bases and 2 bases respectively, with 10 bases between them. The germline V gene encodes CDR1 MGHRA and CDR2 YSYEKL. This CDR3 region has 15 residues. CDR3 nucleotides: TGCGCCAGCAGCCAAAAAACAGGGACTGGAAACACCATATATTTT. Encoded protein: CASSQKTGTGNTIYF.

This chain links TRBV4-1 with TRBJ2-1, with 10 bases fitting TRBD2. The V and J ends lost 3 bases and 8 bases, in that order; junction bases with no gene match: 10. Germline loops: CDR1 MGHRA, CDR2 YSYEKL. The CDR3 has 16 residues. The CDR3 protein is CASSQATSGIRYEQFF. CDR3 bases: TGCGCCAGCAGCCAGGCTACTAGCGGGATAAGGTATGAGCAGTTCTTC.

The CDR3 DNA reads as TGTGCCTGGAGTGGCCCGACAGGGGGTAGCAATCAGCCCCAGCATTTT. It encodes CAWSGPTGGSNQPQHF. The V call is TRBV30, the J call TRBJ1-5; 9 bases agree with TRBD1. The CDR3 has 16 residues. J was trimmed by 0 bases and V by 1 base; bases with no gene match: 4. Germline V gene sequence: CDR1 GTSNPN, CDR2 SVGIG (reference sequence).